Reported below is one T cell receptor beta chain. No antigen is known for it. No much larger clone exists at a distance of one base, and base qualities are not known. RNA was extracted with the RNeasy kit and about 0.5 to 1 ug was reverse transcribed using random hexamers. TCR beta CDR3 regions were amplified with the immunoSEQ multiplex PCR assay covering 54 Vbeta and 13 Jbeta segments. To correct PCR amplification bias, a synthetic template baseline was used for both primer optimization and computational correction. In the paper's pipeline: Reads were annotated to V, D and J genes per IMGT and analyzed with immunoSEQ Analyzer, keeping only productive sequences. To calculate clonality, Shannon entropy was normalized by log2 of the number of productive unique sequences and then subtracted from one. For each patient and control, public and private clones were evaluated within the 100 most prevalent clones. Clones were defined as Susac-specific if absent from the healthy and MS cohorts, from around 1,100 published viral clones and from other ImmuneACCESS disease sequences. TCRdb trimmed the raw reads at Q25, called clones with MiXCR and kept productive beta chains. Each entry is one CDR3 protein sequence, shown with its most common DNA and genes. These V and J calls derive from TCRdb rather than the authors' analysis. Counted in this sample were some 120,000 distinct CDR3 sequences; around 94% of them appeared once. 0.1% to 0.15% of the sample is in the top ten clones.

Peripheral blood CD8+ and CD4+ T cells from healthy donors, Susac syndrome patients and multiple sclerosis patients were profiled by high-throughput TCR beta sequencing. The multiple sclerosis controls were treatment-naive patients who had stable or active relapsing-remitting disease and met the revised McDonald criteria. Bulk CD8+ and CD4+ T cells were purified magnetically by negative isolation, whereas CD8+ TEMRA cells were enriched by FACS. Blood was collected in EDTA tubes and processed within 24 hours, with PBMCs isolated through density gradient centrifugation. PBMCs intended for TCR sequencing were cryopreserved in liquid nitrogen and thawed later in a water bath at 37 degrees C. Purity of sorted or isolated CD4+, CD8+ and CD8+ TEMRA cells was at least 90%. This specimen comes from a study of CD8 T cells in Susac syndrome (dated 2019 in TCRdb). At the level of the whole study: Repertoire sequencing was used to test whether CD8+ T cell activation and differentiation in Susac syndrome was antigen driven. General study outcomes and caveats: The TCR sequencing and HLA analysis was acknowledged to have included a relatively small number of individuals.

Trimming removed 8 bases from V and 7 bases from J; the gene matches leave 13 bases unexplained. CDR1 is given as LNHDA and CDR2 as SQIVND, both from the germline V gene (reference sequence). There are 17 amino acids in the CDR3, from cysteine to phenylalanine inclusive. The entry retains the CDR3 DNA only, 51 bases that are in frame from base 1. This TCR came from a human donor with multiple sclerosis. Sequenced input: CD4+ T cells from PBMCs. This chain joins TRBV19 to TRBJ2-2; 13 bases in the middle match TRBD2. The CDR3 region has the sequence CASGRPGLAGVGGELFF. The sequenced DNA is TGTGCCAGTGGAAGGCCCGGACTAGCGGGAGTCGGCGGGGAGCTGTTTTTT. The entire variable domain, with the stretches around the CDR3 drawn from the reference TRBV19 and TRBJ2-2 proteins, is DGGITQSPKYLFRKEGQNVTLSCEQNLNHDAMYWYRQDPGQGLRLIYYSQIVNDFQKGDIAEGYSVSREKKESFPLTVTSAQKNPTAFYLCASGRPGLAGVGGELFFGEGSRLTVL.